This T cell receptor (beta chain) is from a study of PD-L1 blockade in urothelial cancer. Study as a whole: Analyses used blood from 3 weeks (second dose) and 6 weeks after treatment start.

Spiked synthetic TCR analogs estimated absolute template abundance per PCR. TCRdb keeps only in-frame clones here, not all; method: immunoSEQ multiplex PCR. The sample holds tens of thousands of clones, under 85% seen once. This clone came up a few times. Described time point: peripheral blood 6 weeks after treatment start. Germline assignment: CDR1 MGHRA and CDR2 YSYEKL. This CDR3 region has 16 residues. V lost 5 bases, J lost 4 bases, and 7 bases stayed unmatched. The source was PBMCs, collected around atezolizumab (anti-PD-L1) treatment. The clonotype originates from a middle-aged man with urothelial cancer. This chain joins TRBV4-1 and TRBJ1-4; TRBD1 matches at 10 bases. The CDR3 region is CASSSDRGLLNEKLFF. The CDR3 DNA sequence: TGCGCCAGCAGCAGCGACAGGGGGCTCCTTAATGAAAAACTGTTTTTT.